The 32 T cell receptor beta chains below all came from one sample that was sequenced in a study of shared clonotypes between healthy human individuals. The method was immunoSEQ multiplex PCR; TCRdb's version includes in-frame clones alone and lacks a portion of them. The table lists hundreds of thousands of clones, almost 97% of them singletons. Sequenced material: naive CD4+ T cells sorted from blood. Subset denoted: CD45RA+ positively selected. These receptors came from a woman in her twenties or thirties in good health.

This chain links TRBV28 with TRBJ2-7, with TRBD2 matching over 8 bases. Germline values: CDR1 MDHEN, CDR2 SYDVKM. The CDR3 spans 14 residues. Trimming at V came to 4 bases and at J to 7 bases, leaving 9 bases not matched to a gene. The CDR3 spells CASSYPSGTREQYF. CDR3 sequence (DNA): TGTGCCAGCAGTTACCCTTCCGGGACTAGGGAGCAGTACTTC. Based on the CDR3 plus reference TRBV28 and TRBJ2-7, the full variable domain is DVKVTQSSRYLVKRTGEKVFLECVQDMDHENMFWYRQDPGLGLRLIYFSYDVKMKEKGDIPEGYSVSREKKERFSLILESASTNQTSMYLCASSYPSGTREQYFGPGTRLTVT.

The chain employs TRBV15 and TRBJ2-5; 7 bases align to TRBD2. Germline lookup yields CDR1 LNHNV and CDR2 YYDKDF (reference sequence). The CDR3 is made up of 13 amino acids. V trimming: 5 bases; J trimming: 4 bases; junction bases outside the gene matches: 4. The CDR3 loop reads CATSAGAGETQYF. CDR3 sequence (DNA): TGTGCCACCAGCGCGGGAGCGGGAGAGACCCAGTACTTC.

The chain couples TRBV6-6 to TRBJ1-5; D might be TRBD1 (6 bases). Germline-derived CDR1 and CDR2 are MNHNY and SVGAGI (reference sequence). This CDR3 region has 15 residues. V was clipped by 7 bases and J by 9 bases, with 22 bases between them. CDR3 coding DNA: TGTGCCAGCACCCCCCGGGGGGCAGGGTCGGGGCCCCAGCATTTT. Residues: CASTPRGAGSGPQHF.

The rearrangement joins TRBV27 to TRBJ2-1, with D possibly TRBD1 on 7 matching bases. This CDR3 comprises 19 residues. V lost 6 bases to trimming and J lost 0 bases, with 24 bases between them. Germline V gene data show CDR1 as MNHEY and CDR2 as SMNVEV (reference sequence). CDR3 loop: CASRPDRVGGISSYNEQFF. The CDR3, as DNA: TGTGCCAGCAGACCCGACAGGGTTGGCGGGATTAGCTCCTACAATGAGCAGTTCTTC.

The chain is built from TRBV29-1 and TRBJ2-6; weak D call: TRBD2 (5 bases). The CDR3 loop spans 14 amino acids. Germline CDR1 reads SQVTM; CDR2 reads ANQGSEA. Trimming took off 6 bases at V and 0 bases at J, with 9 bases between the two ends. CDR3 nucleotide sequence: TGCAGCGTGGCGGGCCTCTCTGGGGCCAACGTCCTGACTTTC. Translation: CSVAGLSGANVLTF. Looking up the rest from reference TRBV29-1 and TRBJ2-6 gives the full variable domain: SAVISQKPSRDICQRGTSLTIQCQVDSQVTMMFWYRQQPGQSLTLIATANQGSEATYESGFVIDKFPISRPNLTFSTLTVSNMSPEDSSIYLCSVAGLSGANVLTFGAGSRLTVL.

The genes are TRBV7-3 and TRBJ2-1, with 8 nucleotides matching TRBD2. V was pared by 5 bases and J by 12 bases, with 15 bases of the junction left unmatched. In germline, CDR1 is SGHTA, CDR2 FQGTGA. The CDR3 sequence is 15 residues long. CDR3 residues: CASSPPGLGRTGQFF. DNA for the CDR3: TGTGCCAGCAGCCCGCCGGGACTAGGTCGTACAGGGCAGTTCTTC.

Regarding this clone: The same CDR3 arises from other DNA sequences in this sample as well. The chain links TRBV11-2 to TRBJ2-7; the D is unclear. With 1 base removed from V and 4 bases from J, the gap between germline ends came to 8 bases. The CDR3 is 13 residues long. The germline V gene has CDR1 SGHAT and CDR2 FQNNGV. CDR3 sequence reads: CASSLVTAYEQYF. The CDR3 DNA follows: TGTGCCAGCAGCTTAGTGACGGCTTACGAGCAGTACTTC.

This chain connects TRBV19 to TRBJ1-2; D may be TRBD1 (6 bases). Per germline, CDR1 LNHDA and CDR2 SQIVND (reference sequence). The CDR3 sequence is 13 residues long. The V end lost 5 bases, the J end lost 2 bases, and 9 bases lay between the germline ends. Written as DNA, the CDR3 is TGTGCCAGTAGTCGGGGGCCAAACTATGGCTACACCTTC. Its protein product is CASSRGPNYGYTF. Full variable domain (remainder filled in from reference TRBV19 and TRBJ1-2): DGGITQSPKYLFRKEGQNVTLSCEQNLNHDAMYWYRQDPGQGLRLIYYSQIVNDFQKGDIAEGYSVSREKKESFPLTVTSAQKNPTAFYLCASSRGPNYGYTFGSGTRLTVV.

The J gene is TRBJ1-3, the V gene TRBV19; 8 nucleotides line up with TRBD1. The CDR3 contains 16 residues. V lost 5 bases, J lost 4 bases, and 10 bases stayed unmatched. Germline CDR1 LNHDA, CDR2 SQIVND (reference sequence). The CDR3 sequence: CASSPSDRGGGNTIYF. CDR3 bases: TGTGCCAGTAGTCCTTCCGACAGGGGTGGAGGAAACACCATATATTTT.

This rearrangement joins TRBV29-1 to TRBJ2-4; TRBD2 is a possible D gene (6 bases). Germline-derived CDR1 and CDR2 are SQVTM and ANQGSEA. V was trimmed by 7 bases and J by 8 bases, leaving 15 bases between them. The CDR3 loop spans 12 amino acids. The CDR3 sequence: CSALVWGDIQYF. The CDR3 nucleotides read TGCAGCGCACTGGTTTGGGGGGACATTCAGTACTTC. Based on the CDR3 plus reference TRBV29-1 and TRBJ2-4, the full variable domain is SAVISQKPSRDICQRGTSLTIQCQVDSQVTMMFWYRQQPGQSLTLIATANQGSEATYESGFVIDKFPISRPNLTFSTLTVSNMSPEDSSIYLCSALVWGDIQYFGAGTRLSVL.

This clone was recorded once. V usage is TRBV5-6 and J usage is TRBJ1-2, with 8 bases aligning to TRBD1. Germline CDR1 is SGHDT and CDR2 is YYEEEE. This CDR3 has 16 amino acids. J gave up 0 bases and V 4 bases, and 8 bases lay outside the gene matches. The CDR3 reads CASSPPGQGSNYGYTF. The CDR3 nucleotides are TGTGCCAGCAGCCCGCCAGGACAGGGCTCTAACTATGGCTACACCTTC.

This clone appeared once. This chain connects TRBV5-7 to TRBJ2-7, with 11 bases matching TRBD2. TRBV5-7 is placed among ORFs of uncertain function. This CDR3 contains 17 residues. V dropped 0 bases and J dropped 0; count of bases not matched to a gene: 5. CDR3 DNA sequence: TGTGCCAGCAGCTTGGTTAGCGGGAGGGATTACTCCTACGAGCAGTACTTC. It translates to CASSLVSGRDYSYEQYF.

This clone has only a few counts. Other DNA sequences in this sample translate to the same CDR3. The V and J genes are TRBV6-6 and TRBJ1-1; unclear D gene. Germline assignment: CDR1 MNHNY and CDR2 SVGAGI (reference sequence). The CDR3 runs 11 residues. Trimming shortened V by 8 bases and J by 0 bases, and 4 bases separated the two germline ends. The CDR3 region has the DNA TGTGCCAGCTCTATGAACACTGAAGCTTTCTTT. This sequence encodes CASSMNTEAFF.

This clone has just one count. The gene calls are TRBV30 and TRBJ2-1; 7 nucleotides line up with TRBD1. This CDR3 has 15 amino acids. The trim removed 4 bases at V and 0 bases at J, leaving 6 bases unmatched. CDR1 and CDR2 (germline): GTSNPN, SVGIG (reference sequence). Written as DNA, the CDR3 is TGTGCCTGGAAGGGACAGTCGACCTCCTACAATGAGCAGTTCTTC. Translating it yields CAWKGQSTSYNEQFF.

The CDR3 protein is CASSLDGAYEQYF. CDR3 coding DNA: TGCGCCAGCAGCTTAGACGGAGCCTACGAGCAGTACTTC. The chain has TRBV5-1 and TRBJ2-7, with no clear D. Germline V lookup: CDR1 SGHRS, CDR2 YFSETQ. This CDR3 contains 13 residues. Trimming stripped 2 bases from V and 2 bases from J, with 8 bases between.

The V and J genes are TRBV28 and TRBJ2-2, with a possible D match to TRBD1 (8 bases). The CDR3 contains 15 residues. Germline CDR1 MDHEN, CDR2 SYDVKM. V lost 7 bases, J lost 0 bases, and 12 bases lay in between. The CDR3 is CASTTGGANTGELFF. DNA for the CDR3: TGTGCCAGCACAACAGGGGGGGCGAACACCGGGGAGCTGTTTTTT.

The CDR3 DNA reads as TGTGCCAGCTCCAAAGACCTTAACTATGGCTACACCTTC. Its translation is CASSKDLNYGYTF. This rearrangement joins TRBV2 to TRBJ1-2; D ambiguous. The CDR3 length is 13 residues. The V gene's germline CDR1 is SNHLY and CDR2 FYNNEI. Trimming shortened V by 8 bases and J by 1 base, and 11 bases separated the two germline ends.

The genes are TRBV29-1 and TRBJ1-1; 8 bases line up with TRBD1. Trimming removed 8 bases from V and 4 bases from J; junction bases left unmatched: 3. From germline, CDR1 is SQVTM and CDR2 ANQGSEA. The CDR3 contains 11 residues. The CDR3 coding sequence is TGCAGCACCGGACAGGGCACTGAAGCTTTCTTT. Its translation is CSTGQGTEAFF.

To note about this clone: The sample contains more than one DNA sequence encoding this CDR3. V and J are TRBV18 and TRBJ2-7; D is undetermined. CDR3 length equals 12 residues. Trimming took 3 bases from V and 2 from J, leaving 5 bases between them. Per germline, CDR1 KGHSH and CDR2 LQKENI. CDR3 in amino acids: CASSPAAYEQYF. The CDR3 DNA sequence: TGTGCCAGCTCACCCGCTGCCTACGAGCAGTACTTC. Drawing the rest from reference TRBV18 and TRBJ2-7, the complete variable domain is NAGVMQNPRHLVRRRGQEARLRCSPMKGHSHVYWYRQLPEEGLKFMVYLQKENIIDESGMPKERFSAEFPKEGPSILRIQQVVRGDSAAYFCASSPAAYEQYFGPGTRLTVT.

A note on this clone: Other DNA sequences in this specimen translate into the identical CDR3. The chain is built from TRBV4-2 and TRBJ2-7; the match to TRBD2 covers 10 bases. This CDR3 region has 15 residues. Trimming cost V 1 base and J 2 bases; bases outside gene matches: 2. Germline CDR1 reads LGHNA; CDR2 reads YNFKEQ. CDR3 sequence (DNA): TGTGCCAGCAGCCAAGGGCTAGCGGGAGCCTACGAGCAGTACTTC. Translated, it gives CASSQGLAGAYEQYF.

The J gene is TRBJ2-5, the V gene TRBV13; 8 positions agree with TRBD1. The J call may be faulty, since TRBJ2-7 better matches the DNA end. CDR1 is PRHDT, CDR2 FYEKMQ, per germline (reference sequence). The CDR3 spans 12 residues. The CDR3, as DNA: TGTGCCAGCAGCGAACAGGGGGACGAGCAGTACTTC. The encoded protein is CASSEQGDEQYF.

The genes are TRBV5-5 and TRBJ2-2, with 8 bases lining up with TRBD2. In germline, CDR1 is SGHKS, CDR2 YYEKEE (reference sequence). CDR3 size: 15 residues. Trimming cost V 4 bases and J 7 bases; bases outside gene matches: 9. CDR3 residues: CASSDRREVVGELFF. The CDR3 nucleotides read TGTGCCAGCAGCGACCGGCGGGAGGTAGTCGGGGAGCTGTTTTTT.

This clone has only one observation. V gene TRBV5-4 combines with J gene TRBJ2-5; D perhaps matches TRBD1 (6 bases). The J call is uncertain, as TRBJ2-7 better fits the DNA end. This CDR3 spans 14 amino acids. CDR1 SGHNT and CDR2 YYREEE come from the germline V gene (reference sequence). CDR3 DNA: TGTGCCAGCAGCCCAGGAACAGGGATCTACGAGCAGTACTTC. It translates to CASSPGTGIYEQYF.

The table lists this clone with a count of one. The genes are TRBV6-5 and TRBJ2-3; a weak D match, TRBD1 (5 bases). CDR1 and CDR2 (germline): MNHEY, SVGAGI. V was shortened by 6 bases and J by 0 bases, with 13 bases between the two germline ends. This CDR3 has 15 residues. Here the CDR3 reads CASRTRQHSTDTQYF. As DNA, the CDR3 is TGTGCCAGCAGGACTCGACAGCACAGCACAGATACGCAGTATTTT.

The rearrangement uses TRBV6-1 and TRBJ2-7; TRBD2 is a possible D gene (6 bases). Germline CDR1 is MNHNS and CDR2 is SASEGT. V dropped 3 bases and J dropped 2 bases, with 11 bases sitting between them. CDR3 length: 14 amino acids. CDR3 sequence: CASSDGRGPYEQYF. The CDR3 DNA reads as TGTGCCAGCAGTGACGGGAGAGGGCCCTACGAGCAGTACTTC.

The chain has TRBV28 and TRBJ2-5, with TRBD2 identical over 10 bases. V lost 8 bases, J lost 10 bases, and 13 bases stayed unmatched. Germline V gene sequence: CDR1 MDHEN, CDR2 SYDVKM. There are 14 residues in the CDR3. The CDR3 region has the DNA TGTGCCAGCGGATCTAGCGGGAGAGTTGGTGGCCAGTACTTC. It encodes CASGSSGRVGGQYF.

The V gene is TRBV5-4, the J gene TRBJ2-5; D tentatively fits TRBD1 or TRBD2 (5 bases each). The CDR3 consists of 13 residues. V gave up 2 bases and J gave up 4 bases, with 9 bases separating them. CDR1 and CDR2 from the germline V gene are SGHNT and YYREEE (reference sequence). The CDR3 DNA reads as TGTGCCAGCAGCTTCGTGGGGGTAGAGACCCAGTACTTC. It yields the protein CASSFVGVETQYF.

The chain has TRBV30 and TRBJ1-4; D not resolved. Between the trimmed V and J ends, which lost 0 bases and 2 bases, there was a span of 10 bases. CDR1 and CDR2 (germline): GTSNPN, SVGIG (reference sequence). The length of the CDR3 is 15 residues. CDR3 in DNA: TGTGCCTGGAGTGTACTGAGGGTCACTAATGAAAAACTGTTTTTT. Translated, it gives CAWSVLRVTNEKLFF. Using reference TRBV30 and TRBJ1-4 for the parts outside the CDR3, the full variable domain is SQTIHQWPATLVQPVGSPLSLECTVEGTSNPNLYWYRQAAGRGLQLLFYSVGIGQISSEVPQNLSASRPQDRQFILSSKKLLLSDSGFYLCAWSVLRVTNEKLFFGSGTQLSVL.

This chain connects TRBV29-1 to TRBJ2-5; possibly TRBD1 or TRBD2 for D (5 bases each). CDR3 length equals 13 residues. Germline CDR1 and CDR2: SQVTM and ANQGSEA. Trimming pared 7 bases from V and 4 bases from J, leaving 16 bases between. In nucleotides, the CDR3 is TGCAGCGCCGGGACCCCACCCCGAGAGACCCAGTACTTC. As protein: CSAGTPPRETQYF.

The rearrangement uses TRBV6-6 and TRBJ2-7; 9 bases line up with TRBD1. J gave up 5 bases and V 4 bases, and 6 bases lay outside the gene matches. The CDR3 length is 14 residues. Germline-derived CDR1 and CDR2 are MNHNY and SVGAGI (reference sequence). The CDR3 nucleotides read TGTGCCAGCAGTTGGGGACAGGGAGAGGACGAGCAGTACTTC. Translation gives CASSWGQGEDEQYF.

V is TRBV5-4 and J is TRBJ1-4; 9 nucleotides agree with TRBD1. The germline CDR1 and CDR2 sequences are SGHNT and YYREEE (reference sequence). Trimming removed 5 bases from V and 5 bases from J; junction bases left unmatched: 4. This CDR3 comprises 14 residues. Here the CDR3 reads CASRAGQGNEKLFF. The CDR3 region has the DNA TGTGCCAGCAGGGCCGGACAGGGGAATGAAAAACTGTTTTTT. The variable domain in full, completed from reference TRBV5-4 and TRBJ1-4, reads ETGVTQSPTHLIKTRGQQVTLRCSSQSGHNTVSWYQQALGQGPQFIFQYYREEENGRGNFPPRFSGLQFPNYSSELNVNALELDDSALYLCASRAGQGNEKLFFGSGTQLSVL.

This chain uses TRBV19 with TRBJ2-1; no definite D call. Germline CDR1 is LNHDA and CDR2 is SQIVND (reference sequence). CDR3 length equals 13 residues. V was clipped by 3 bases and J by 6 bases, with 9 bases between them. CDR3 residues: CASSMFGINEQFF. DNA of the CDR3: TGTGCCAGTAGTATGTTTGGAATCAATGAGCAGTTCTTC.